This TCR beta chain is drawn from a study of blood T cells in healthy people across ages. A second PCR of 7 to 11 cycles used a sample-barcoded 5' primer and a J-beta primer mix. The template-switch adaptor was a 5' adaptor with 12 random nucleotides. It tagged each cDNA molecule. TCRdb reprocessed the 5' RACE reads with MiXCR, giving one entry per CDR3 protein. The repertoire holds over 500,000 distinct CDR3 sequences, with approximately 26% as singletons. Points on this clonotype: Antigen: not known.

The CDR3 covers 14 residues. Germline V gene sequence: CDR1 MDHEN, CDR2 SYDVKM. Study outcomes and limitations: Diversity figures derived from one million T cells were judged to underestimate the true value. Since the PBMCs were unsorted, naive and antigen-experienced cells could not be conclusively compared.

This sample also belongs to another study, concerning T cells of mothers and their children. That work contributes: At about 1.5 ug per 15 ul, all of the extracted RNA went into cDNA synthesis.

This chain connects TRBV28 to TRBJ2-5, with a weak D call TRBD1 (5 bases). The J call may be faulty, since TRBJ2-7 better matches the DNA end. This clonotype originated in a boy aged 2 to 10 in good health. The sequenced material came from blood. The CDR3 sequence: CASSLPQQAYEQYF. Here the CDR3 DNA reads TGTGCCAGCAGCCTCCCCCAACAGGCCTACGAGCAGTACTTC.